The rows below give T cell receptor beta chains drawn from one sample of a study of cytomegalovirus exposure and HLA in healthy donors. The repertoire was sequenced with immunoSEQ multiplex PCR; TCRdb's copy has only in-frame clones and lacks some. The sample yields fewer than 200,000 clones, 87% seen once. Sequencing input: PBMCs. The receptors stem from a woman in her twenties or thirties in good health and CMV-seronegative. The CDR3 runs from the conserved cysteine through the conserved F or W. A D gene is named only where the DNA matches it firmly. Clone size is stated in some rows and not others, as once, few, many or a class when expanded.

TGCGCCAGCAGCGGAGGCGTCGGGATCGGTGGCTATGGCTACACCTTC	CASSGGVGIGGYGYTF	-	-	TRBV5-1	TRBJ1-2
TGTGCCAGCAGCTTTACGGGGGGCGAAAAGACCCAGTACTTC	CASSFTGGEKTQYF	once	-	TRBV7-9	TRBJ2-5
TGTGCCAGCAGACTGGACAGATTGAACACTGAAGCTTTCTTT	CASRLDRLNTEAFF	-	-	TRBV21-1	TRBJ1-1
TGCAGCGTTGCCCTATCGCAGGGGTCGAATGAGCAGTTCTTC	CSVALSQGSNEQFF	-	-	TRBV29-1	TRBJ2-1
TGTGCCAGCAGTGAAGCGCGGGCTATGGCGGGGGGCCGCACAGATACGCAGTATTTT	CASSEARAMAGGRTDTQYF	once	TRBD2	TRBV6-1	TRBJ2-3
TGTGCCACCAGCAGAGTTGCGGGTACCTACGAGCAGTACTTC	CATSRVAGTYEQYF	-	-	TRBV15	TRBJ2-7
TGTGCCAGCAGCTTACGGGACACCCTCTACGAGCAGTACTTC	CASSLRDTLYEQYF	-	-	TRBV11-2	TRBJ2-7
TGTGCCAGCAGTGATTACACTCCGGGACAGCAAAGGTTGAGAGCTTTCTTT	CASSDYTPGQQRLRAFF	once	TRBD1	TRBV6-1	TRBJ1-1
TGCGCCAGCAGCTTGGCGAGGGCGGGAGGGATTCCCGAGCAGTACTTC	CASSLARAGGIPEQYF	-	TRBD2	TRBV5-1	TRBJ2-7
TGCAGCGTTGAGAGGGTTGTGAACACTGAAGCTTTCTTT	CSVERVVNTEAFF	few	-	TRBV29-1	TRBJ1-1
TGTGCCAGCAGCTTAGCGACAGGGGGCTGGAGAGAGACCCAGTACTTC	CASSLATGGWRETQYF	-	TRBD1	TRBV11-2	TRBJ2-5
TGCGCCAGCAGCTTTCTGACTGCGACTAGCACAGATACGCAGTATTTT	CASSFLTATSTDTQYF	-	-	TRBV4-1	TRBJ2-3
TGTGCCAGCAGCTTACTGGGGGCTGTCAATCAGCCCCAGCATTTT	CASSLLGAVNQPQHF	-	-	TRBV11-2	TRBJ1-5
TGTGCCAGCAGCTCGCTCGGGGGGTCTGGGGCCAACGTCCTGACTTTC	CASSSLGGSGANVLTF	-	TRBD2	TRBV7-9	TRBJ2-6
TGTGCCTGGAGTTGGGGTATTTTCGCAGGGGACACTGAAGCTTTCTTT	CAWSWGIFAGDTEAFF	-	-	TRBV30	TRBJ1-1
TGTGCCAGCAGTGAAGCGCCGGCGGGGATTTACGAGCAGTACTTC	CASSEAPAGIYEQYF	once	-	TRBV6-1	TRBJ2-7
TGTGCCATCAGCGTGGACAGGGGTATCAATCAGCCCCAGCATTTT	CAISVDRGINQPQHF	-	TRBD1	TRBV10-3	TRBJ1-5
TGTGCCAGCAGCTTAGCGACAGGGGAGAGCACTGAAGCTTTCTTT	CASSLATGESTEAFF	-	TRBD1	TRBV7-9	TRBJ1-1
TGTGCCAGCAGCCTCGAAGAAGCGACCGACGAGCAGTACTTC	CASSLEEATDEQYF	-	-	TRBV5-8	TRBJ2-7
TGTGCCAGCAGTTGGAGGTATAACACCGGGGAGCTGTTTTTT	CASSWRYNTGELFF	-	-	TRBV6-6	TRBJ2-2
TGTGCCACCACCACAGGGAGTTCCCACGAGCAGTACTTC	CATTTGSSHEQYF	few	-	TRBV15	TRBJ2-7
TGTGCCAGCAGCCAAGTAGGCGGACAGGGCTACAATGAGCAGTTCTTC	CASSQVGGQGYNEQFF	-	TRBD1	TRBV4-2	TRBJ2-1
TGTGCCAGCAGCCCTAGCCCGGGACTAGCAGACAATGAGCAGTTCTTC	CASSPSPGLADNEQFF	once	TRBD2	TRBV7-7	TRBJ2-1
TGTGCCAGCAGTGAATCCAGGGGTGGCTACACCTTC	CASSESRGGYTF	-	-	TRBV25-1	TRBJ1-2
TGTGCCAGCAGCTTGGGGGGGGTAGCCAAAAACATTCAGTACTTC	CASSLGGVAKNIQYF	-	TRBD2	TRBV7-2	TRBJ2-4
TGTGCCAGCAGCTTGGGCGGGAGAGGTAATGAGCAGTTCTTC	CASSLGGRGNEQFF	-	TRBD2	TRBV7-9	TRBJ2-1
TGTGCCAGCAGTTTAAGGACAGGGGCTAAACCCTATGAAAAACTGTTTTTT	CASSLRTGAKPYEKLFF	-	TRBD1	TRBV28	TRBJ1-4
TGCGCCAGCAGCTTGCTTCCAGGGGGCACGCCAGATACGCAGTATTTT	CASSLLPGGTPDTQYF	-	TRBD1	TRBV5-1	TRBJ2-3
TGTGCCAGCAGTTCCTTTAGAGGTGGGACCGGGGAGCTGTTTTTT	CASSSFRGGTGELFF	-	-	TRBV5-6	TRBJ2-2
TGTGCCAGTAGTTCCCCGGGAATTCATAGCAATCAGCCCCAGCATTTT	CASSSPGIHSNQPQHF	-	-	TRBV19	TRBJ1-5
TGTGCCAGCAGTTTCACCCTTTTAGACAAGGACTATGGCTACACCTTC	CASSFTLLDKDYGYTF	once	-	TRBV7-2	TRBJ1-2